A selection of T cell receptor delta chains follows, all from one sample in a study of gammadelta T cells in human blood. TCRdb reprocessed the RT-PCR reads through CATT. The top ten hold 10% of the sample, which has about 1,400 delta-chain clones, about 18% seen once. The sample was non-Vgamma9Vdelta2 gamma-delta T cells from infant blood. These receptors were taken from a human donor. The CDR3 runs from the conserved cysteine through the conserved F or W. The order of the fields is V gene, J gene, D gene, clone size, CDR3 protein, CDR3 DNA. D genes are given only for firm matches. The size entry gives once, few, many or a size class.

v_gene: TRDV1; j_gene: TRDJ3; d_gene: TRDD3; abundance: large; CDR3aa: CALGEADWGTKGQSSWDTRQMFF; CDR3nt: TGTGCTCTTGGGGAAGCCGACTGGGGGACGAAAGGCCAAAGCTCCTGGGACACCCGACAGATGTTTTTC
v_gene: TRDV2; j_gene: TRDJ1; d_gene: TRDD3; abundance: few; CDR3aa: CACDVWGNTDKLIF; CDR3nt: TGTGCCTGTGACGTCTGGGGGAACACCGATAAACTCATCTTT